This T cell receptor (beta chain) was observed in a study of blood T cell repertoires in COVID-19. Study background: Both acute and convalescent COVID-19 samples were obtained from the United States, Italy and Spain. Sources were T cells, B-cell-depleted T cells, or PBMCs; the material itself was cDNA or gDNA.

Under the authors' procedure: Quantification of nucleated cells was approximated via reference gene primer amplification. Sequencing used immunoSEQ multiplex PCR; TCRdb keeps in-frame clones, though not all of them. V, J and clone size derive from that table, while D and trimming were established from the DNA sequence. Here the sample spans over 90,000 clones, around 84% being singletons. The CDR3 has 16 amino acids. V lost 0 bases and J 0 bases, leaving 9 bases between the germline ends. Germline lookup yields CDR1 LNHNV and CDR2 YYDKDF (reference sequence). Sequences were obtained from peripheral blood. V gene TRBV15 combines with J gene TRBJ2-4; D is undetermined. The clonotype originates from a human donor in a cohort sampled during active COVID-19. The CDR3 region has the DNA TGTGCCACCAGCAGAGATGTGGCCGTAGCCAAAAACATTCAGTACTTC. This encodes CATSRDVAVAKNIQYF.